This is a list of T cell receptor beta chains from one sample in a study of blood T cell repertoires in COVID-19. Measured with immunoSEQ multiplex PCR; TCRdb has only the in-frame clones, and not every one. This table has around 280,000 clones, nearly 90% appearing once. The sample was peripheral blood. The origin of the receptors is a woman in her twenties or thirties with COVID-19, enrolled during active disease. Both conserved end residues are trimmed from each CDR3. A D gene is named only where the DNA matches it firmly.

V gene,D gene,CDR3 protein
TRBV6-5,-,ASSYEGMGYETQY
TRBV13,TRBD2,ASSLVGGAYEQY
TRBV10-1,-,ASSESIPPTETNTEAF
TRBV19,TRBD1,ASDWTGGAVQPQH
TRBV25-1,-,ASSPGGGRQNYGYT
TRBV19,-,ASSIEGYQPQH
TRBV5-1,-,ASSFGVSGNTIY
TRBV14,TRBD1,ASSLTTGGVGYT
TRBV2,TRBD2,ASSDSGGAHEQY
TRBV27,-,ASSLGFPVEDTQY
TRBV7-2,TRBD2,ASSLLIGLAGNEQF
TRBV3-1/TRBV3-2,-,ASSHLRTFYAMGAF
TRBV27,-,ASSTRGGAAYGYT
TRBV6-1,-,ASSSPYQPQH
TRBV27,-,ASSLDPGVYGYT
TRBV15,TRBD1,ATSSPPGQGLLYEQY
TRBV11-2,TRBD1,ASSLDRTGAYEQY
TRBV7-9,-,ASSLGGRIRDTQY
TRBV5-1,TRBD1,ASSLGPDRMTNYGYT
TRBV2,-,ASKGSGSGYEQY
TRBV11-2,TRBD2,ASSISGGADTQY
TRBV29-1,TRBD1,SVRDSAYSPLH
TRBV5-8,-,ASRPGAGGTDTQY
TRBV5-1,TRBD2,ASSLVLAGGTGDTQY
TRBV27,-,ASKLDSNTDTQY
TRBV11-2,-,ASSLVKQGTTKNIQY
TRBV24-1,TRBD2,ATSDSSGGAYNEQF
TRBV2,-,ASSEFGGGQPQH
TRBV6-5,-,ASSYSRQPYNEQF
TRBV5-1,TRBD1,ASSLRHRGLNSPLH
TRBV27,TRBD1,ASQTGLSGNTIY
TRBV11-2,-,ASSLGAGNEQF
TRBV5-1,TRBD2,ASSLHSGGPYEQY
TRBV4-1,-,ASSHTNTGELF
TRBV20-1,TRBD1,SAMTGSGAF
TRBV6-5,TRBD2,ASERGPAYEQY